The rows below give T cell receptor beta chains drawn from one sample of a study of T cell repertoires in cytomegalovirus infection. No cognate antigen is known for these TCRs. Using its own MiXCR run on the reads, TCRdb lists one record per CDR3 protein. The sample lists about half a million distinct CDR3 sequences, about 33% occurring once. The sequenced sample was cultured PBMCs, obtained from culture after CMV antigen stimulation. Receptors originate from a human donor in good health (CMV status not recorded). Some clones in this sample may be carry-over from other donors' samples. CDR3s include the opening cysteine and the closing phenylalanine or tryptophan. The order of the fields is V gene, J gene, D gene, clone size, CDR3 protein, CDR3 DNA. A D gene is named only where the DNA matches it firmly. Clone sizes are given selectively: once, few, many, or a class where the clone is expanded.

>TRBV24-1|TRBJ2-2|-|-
CATQKRGGSNTGELFF
TGTGCCACCCAGAAGAGGGGGGGTTCGAACACCGGGGAGCTGTTTTTT
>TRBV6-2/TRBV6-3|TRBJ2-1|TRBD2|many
CASEAGTSGRARNEQFF
TGTGCCAGCGAAGCCGGGACTAGCGGGAGGGCGCGGAATGAGCAGTTCTTC
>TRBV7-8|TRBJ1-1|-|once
CASSLPPGAVAEAFF
TGTGCCAGCAGTTTACCCCCAGGGGCGGTAGCTGAAGCTTTCTTT
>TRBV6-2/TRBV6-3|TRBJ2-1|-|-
CASSYYQLGTNNEQFF
TGTGCCAGCAGTTACTACCAGTTGGGAACAAACAATGAGCAGTTCTTC
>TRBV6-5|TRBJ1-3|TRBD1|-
CASSYSGTGGAYTIYF
TGTGCCAGCAGTTACTCCGGGACAGGGGGCGCGTACACCATATATTTT
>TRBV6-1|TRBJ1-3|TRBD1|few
CASRGTGGNTIYF
TGTGCCAGCAGGGGGACAGGAGGAAACACCATATATTTT
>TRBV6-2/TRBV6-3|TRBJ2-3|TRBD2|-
CASSYGGLAGSSDTQYF
TGTGCCAGCAGTTACGGCGGACTAGCGGGATCGTCAGATACGCAGTATTTT
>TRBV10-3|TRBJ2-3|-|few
CAISNSGRMADTQYF
TGTGCCATCAGTAACTCCGGGCGTATGGCAGATACGCAGTATTTT
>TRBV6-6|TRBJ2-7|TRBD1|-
CASSYSYQGDIYEQYF
TGTGCCAGCAGTTACTCGTACCAGGGGGACATCTACGAGCAGTACTTC
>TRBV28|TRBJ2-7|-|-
CASSLASGDAWGYEQYF
TGTGCCAGCAGTTTAGCATCTGGGGACGCATGGGGTTACGAGCAGTACTTC
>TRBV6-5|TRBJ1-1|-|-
CASSFGVWREAFF
TGTGCCAGCAGTTTCGGGGTTTGGCGTGAGGCTTTCTTT
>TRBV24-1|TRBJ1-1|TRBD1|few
CATSDLRTGGAFF
TGTGCCACCAGTGATTTAAGGACAGGGGGAGCTTTCTTT
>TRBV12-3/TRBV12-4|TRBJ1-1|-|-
CASTFGRTEAFF
TGTGCCAGCACTTTCGGGCGGACTGAAGCTTTCTTT
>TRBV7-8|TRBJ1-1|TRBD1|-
CASSSRGRGLGTEAFF
TGTGCCAGCAGCTCCAGGGGGCGTGGGCTGGGCACTGAAGCTTTCTTT
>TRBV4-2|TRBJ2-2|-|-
CASSRRLGETRVGELFF
TGTGCCAGCAGCCGACGTTTAGGGGAGACTCGGGTCGGGGAGCTGTTTTTT
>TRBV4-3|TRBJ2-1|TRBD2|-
CASSQEGVASGSPNEQFF
TGCGCCAGCAGCCAAGAAGGGGTTGCTAGCGGGAGTCCCAATGAGCAGTTCTTC
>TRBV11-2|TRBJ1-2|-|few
CASSSNRGQVYGYTF
TGTGCCAGCAGCTCCAACCGCGGGCAAGTGTATGGCTACACCTTC
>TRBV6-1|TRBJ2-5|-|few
CASGEGMTGVGETQYF
TGTGCCAGCGGGGAAGGCATGACAGGCGTGGGGGAGACCCAGTACTTC
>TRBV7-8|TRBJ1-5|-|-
CASSLARVRNQPQHF
TGTGCCAGCAGCTTAGCGCGGGTTAGGAATCAGCCCCAGCATTTT
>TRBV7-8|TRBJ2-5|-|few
CASSRAGTPQETQYF
TGTGCCAGCAGCCGAGCCGGGACACCTCAAGAGACCCAGTACTTC
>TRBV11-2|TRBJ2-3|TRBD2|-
CASSFMRQSIAGSTDTQYF
TGTGCCAGCAGCTTTATGCGACAGTCGATAGCGGGGAGCACAGATACGCAGTATTTT
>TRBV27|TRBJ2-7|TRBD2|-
CASSFSPTSGIPYEQYF
TGTGCCAGCAGTTTCTCACCAACTAGCGGGATCCCCTACGAGCAGTACTTC
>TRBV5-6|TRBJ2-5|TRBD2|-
CASRWREGHRGETQYF
TGTGCCAGCCGGTGGCGGGAGGGCCACCGAGGGGAGACCCAGTACTTC
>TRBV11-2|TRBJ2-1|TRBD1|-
CASSPMGPQGFHEQFF
TGTGCCAGCAGCCCGATGGGGCCACAGGGGTTCCATGAGCAGTTCTTC
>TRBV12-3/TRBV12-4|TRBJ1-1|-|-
CASSTQKNTEAFF
TGTGCCAGCAGTACACAGAAGAACACTGAAGCTTTCTTT
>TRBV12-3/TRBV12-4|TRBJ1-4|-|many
CASSLRRRLFF
TGTGCCAGCAGTCTCAGGAGGCGACTGTTTTTT
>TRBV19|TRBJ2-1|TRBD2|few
CASTRPRTSGSANEQFF
TGTGCCAGTACCCGTCCCAGGACTAGCGGGAGTGCGAATGAGCAGTTCTTC
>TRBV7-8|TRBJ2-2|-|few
CASSRQSLNTGELFF
TGTGCCAGCAGCCGACAGAGCTTGAACACCGGGGAGCTGTTTTTT
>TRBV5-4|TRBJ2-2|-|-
CASSLEGSLNTGELFF
TGTGCCAGCAGCTTGGAGGGGTCCTTGAACACCGGGGAGCTGTTTTTT
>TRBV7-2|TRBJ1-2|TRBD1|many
CASSATGGRNYGYTF
TGTGCCAGCAGCGCTACAGGGGGCCGGAACTATGGCTACACCTTC
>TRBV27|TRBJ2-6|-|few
CASTHGGPQILGANVLTF
TGTGCCAGCACCCATGGTGGGCCCCAGATCCTGGGGGCCAACGTCCTGACTTTC
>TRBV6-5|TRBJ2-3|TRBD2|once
CASSYGIAGGSDTQYF
TGTGCCAGCAGTTACGGTATAGCGGGAGGATCAGATACGCAGTATTTT
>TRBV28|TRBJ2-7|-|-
CASSIHPSGSSYEQYF
TGTGCCAGCAGTATACATCCCAGCGGCAGCTCCTACGAGCAGTACTTC
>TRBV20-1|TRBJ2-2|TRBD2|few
CSARDLGGDTGELFF
TGCAGTGCTAGAGATCTTGGGGGGGACACCGGGGAGCTGTTTTTT
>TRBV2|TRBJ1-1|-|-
CASSEAGYNSEAFF
TGTGCCAGCAGTGAAGCAGGGTATAACAGTGAAGCTTTCTTT
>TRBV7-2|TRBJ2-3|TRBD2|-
CASPAPGLAANTQYF
TGTGCCAGCCCTGCGCCGGGACTAGCAGCAAATACGCAGTATTTT
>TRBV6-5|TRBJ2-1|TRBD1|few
CASRAAGTAYNEQFF
TGTGCCAGCAGAGCGGCCGGGACAGCCTACAATGAGCAGTTCTTC
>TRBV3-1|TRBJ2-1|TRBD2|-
CASSQTSGDNEQFF
TGTGCCAGCAGCCAAACTAGCGGGGACAATGAGCAGTTCTTC
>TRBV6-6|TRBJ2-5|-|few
CASSRQSVSWETQYF
TGTGCCAGCAGTCGACAGTCTGTTTCTTGGGAGACCCAGTACTTC
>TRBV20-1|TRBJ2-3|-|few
CSARDGGGRKYTDTQYF
TGCAGTGCTAGAGATGGCGGTGGCAGAAAATACACAGATACGCAGTATTTT
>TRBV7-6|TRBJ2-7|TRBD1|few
CASSLVGQARPNF
TGTGCCAGCAGCTTGGTGGGACAGGCCCGTCCGAACTTC
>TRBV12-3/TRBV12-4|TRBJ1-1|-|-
CASRARRATEAFF
TGTGCCAGCAGAGCGCGGAGGGCCACTGAAGCTTTCTTT
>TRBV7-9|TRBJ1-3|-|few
CASGPRGEAGNTIYF
TGTGCCAGCGGACCTCGTGGAGAGGCTGGAAACACCATATATTTT